Below are 32 T cell receptor beta chains sequenced from a single sample in a study of vaccination effects on CD4 cells after COVID-19. Sequencing was performed with immunoSEQ multiplex PCR; in TCRdb, only in-frame clones are kept and a portion is missing. Of about 74,000 clones listed, roughly four fifths are singletons. When around nine days of culture had elapsed, CD4+ T cells were isolated. The antigens these receptors bind are not known. The source material was CD4+ T cells from PBMCs cultured without peptide, sampled before COVID-19 vaccination. These receptors were collected from a human donor who received a COVID-19 vaccine.

The chain carries TRBV29-1 and TRBJ2-5; 10 bases line up with TRBD1. CDR1 SQVTM and CDR2 ANQGSEA come from the germline V gene. V was pared by 3 bases and J by 5 bases, with 6 bases of the junction left unmatched. The CDR3 extends over 14 amino acids. The CDR3: CSVEPWGQGETQYF. In DNA form, the CDR3 reads TGCAGCGTTGAGCCCTGGGGACAGGGGGAGACCCAGTACTTC.

This clone was seen a few times. The V call is TRBV9, the J call TRBJ2-5; no definite D call. The CDR3 length is 13 residues. The germline gives CDR1 SGDLS, CDR2 YYNGEE. Between the trimmed V and J ends, which lost 3 bases and 1 base, there was a span of 7 bases. The CDR3 DNA reads TGTGCCAGCAGCGCTCAGAGCCAAGAGACCCAGTACTTC. The encoded protein is CASSAQSQETQYF.

In its sample, this clone was seen many times. The rearrangement links TRBV7-6 to TRBJ2-5, with D possibly TRBD2 on 6 matching bases. CDR1 SGHVS and CDR2 FNYEAQ come from the germline V gene. V was pared by 2 bases and J by 2 bases, with 21 bases between. CDR3 length: 18 amino acids. CDR3 coding DNA: TGTGCCAGCAGCTTACGGGGGACGGGGGTAGCGTCACAAGAGACCCAGTACTTC. Residues: CASSLRGTGVASQETQYF.

The rearrangement uses TRBV10-3 and TRBJ2-7; the D gene is possibly TRBD1 (6 bases). The germline V gene has CDR1 ENHRY and CDR2 SYGVKD. There are 15 residues in the CDR3. Trimming pared 0 bases from V and 4 bases from J, leaving 13 bases between. The CDR3 DNA reads as TGTGCCATCAGTGAGTCGGAACAGGGAAAATACGAGCAGTACGTC. Encoded protein: CAISESEQGKYEQYV.

The genes are TRBV19 and TRBJ2-2; no clear D. This CDR3 is 11 amino acids long. From germline, CDR1 is LNHDA and CDR2 SQIVND (reference sequence). The germline V and J ends were trimmed by 4 bases and 6 bases, with 3 bases remaining between them. In nucleotides, the CDR3 is TGTGCCAGTAGTACGTCCGGGGAGCTGTTTTTT. Residues: CASSTSGELFF.

The chain joins TRBV9 to TRBJ1-2; D unclear. Trimming removed 4 bases from V and 4 bases from J, with 14 bases in between. The V gene's germline CDR1 is SGDLS and CDR2 YYNGEE. The CDR3 runs 14 residues. The CDR3 is CASSIEQSSYGYTF. The CDR3 nucleotides read TGTGCCAGCAGCATCGAGCAGTCTTCCTATGGCTACACCTTC. Drawing the rest from reference TRBV9 and TRBJ1-2, the complete variable domain is DSGVTQTPKHLITATGQRVTLRCSPRSGDLSVYWYQQSLDQGLQFLIQYYNGEERAKGNILERFSAQQFPDLHSELNLSSLELGDSALYFCASSIEQSSYGYTFGSGTRLTVV.

The chain carries TRBV9 and TRBJ2-6, with a tentative D call TRBD2 (5 bases). Germline-derived CDR1 and CDR2 are SGDLS and YYNGEE. The CDR3 loop spans 17 amino acids. The germline V and J ends were trimmed by 0 bases and 0 bases, with 10 bases remaining between them. The CDR3 sequence: CASSVALRVSGANVLTF. The CDR3, as DNA: TGTGCCAGCAGCGTAGCCCTGAGGGTCTCTGGGGCCAACGTCCTGACTTTC.

This clone was recorded a few times. This chain joins TRBV5-8 and TRBJ2-6; TRBD1 might be the D (6 bases). The CDR3 length is 15 residues. V shed 6 bases and J shed 2 bases, with 12 bases lying between them. Germline V lookup: CDR1 SGHTS, CDR2 YDEGEE. The CDR3 sequence is CASKIQGAGANVLTF. The CDR3 nucleotides read TGTGCCAGCAAAATACAGGGCGCTGGGGCCAACGTCCTGACTTTC.

This clone was observed a single time. The J gene is TRBJ2-5, the V gene TRBV5-1; 10 bases map to TRBD2. J gave up 2 bases and V 2 bases, and 3 bases lay outside the gene matches. This CDR3 comprises 15 residues. The germline gives CDR1 SGHRS, CDR2 YFSETQ. CDR3 sequence (DNA): TGCGCCAGCAGCTTAGCGGGGGGGTTGCAAGAGACCCAGTACTTC. Translating it yields CASSLAGGLQETQYF. Full variable domain (remainder filled in from reference TRBV5-1 and TRBJ2-5): KAGVTQTPRYLIKTRGQQVTLSCSPISGHRSVSWYQQTPGQGLQFLFEYFSETQRNKGNFPGRFSGRQFSNSRSEMNVSTLELGDSALYLCASSLAGGLQETQYFGPGTRLLVL.

This CDR3 reads CASSQGGWGLATGELFF. The CDR3 nucleotides read TGTGCCAGCAGCCAAGGGGGTTGGGGGCTGGCCACCGGGGAGCTGTTTTTT. This sequence joins TRBV3-1 (or the pseudogene TRBV3-2) and TRBJ2-2; possible D gene TRBD1, 6 bases. CDR3 length: 17 amino acids. V lost 1 base and J lost 4, with 16 bases in between. Germline CDR1 reads LGHDT; CDR2 reads YNNKEL (reference sequence).

The rearrangement links TRBV6-1 to TRBJ1-3; D is unresolved. Germline V gene lookup returns CDR1 MNHNS and CDR2 SASEGT. The CDR3 extends over 15 amino acids. Deletions cut 2 bases from V and 6 bases from J, with 14 bases between. The CDR3 is CASSESSPGLNTIYF. The CDR3, as DNA: TGTGCCAGCAGTGAAAGCTCCCCAGGACTAAACACCATATATTTT.

The rearrangement uses TRBV21-1 and TRBJ1-1. TRBV21-1 constitutes a pseudogene. CDR3 length equals 14 residues. The CDR3 loop reads CASSGTMMNTEAFF. CDR3 coding DNA: TGTGCCAGCAGCGGGACGATGATGAACACTGAAGCTTTCTTT.

A note on this clone: This CDR3 is also generated by other DNA sequences in the sample. The chain carries TRBV18 and TRBJ1-4; TRBD1 might be the D (6 bases). V lost 3 bases, J lost 5 bases, and 7 bases lay in between. Looked up from germline, CDR1 is KGHSH and CDR2 is LQKENI. The CDR3 is 13 amino acids. For the CDR3, the DNA is TGTGCCAGCTCACCCGGACAGAATGAAAAACTGTTTTTT. Its protein is CASSPGQNEKLFF.

V usage is TRBV30 and J usage is TRBJ2-3, with TRBD2 identical over 7 bases. J gave up 9 bases and V 6 bases, and 12 bases lay outside the gene matches. This CDR3 is 13 amino acids long. From germline, CDR1 is GTSNPN and CDR2 SVGIG (reference sequence). CDR3 sequence reads: CACRVDLSGTQYF. The CDR3 DNA is TGTGCCTGCCGGGTGGACCTTAGCGGGACGCAGTATTTT. The variable domain in full, with the rest retrieved from reference TRBV30 and TRBJ2-3, is SQTIHQWPATLVQPVGSPLSLECTVEGTSNPNLYWYRQAAGRGLQLLFYSVGIGQISSEVPQNLSASRPQDRQFILSSKKLLLSDSGFYLCACRVDLSGTQYFGPGTRLTVL.

As DNA, the CDR3 is TGTGCCAGCTCGCCCTCTGGAGGATTTGGAAACACCATATATTTT. Protein product: CASSPSGGFGNTIYF. V and J are TRBV27 and TRBJ1-3; no reliable D call. The germline V gene has CDR1 MNHEY and CDR2 SMNVEV (reference sequence). This CDR3 contains 15 residues. Trimming left V 8 bases short and J 3 bases short, with 17 bases between.

A few counts support this clone. CDR3 sequence reads: CSVDTANYGYTF. CDR3 nucleotides: TGCAGCGTTGATACAGCTAACTATGGCTACACCTTC. The J gene is TRBJ1-2, the V gene TRBV29-1; no clear D gene. The V and J ends lost 3 bases and 0 bases respectively, with 5 bases between them. The CDR3 totals 12 residues. Germline V gene sequence: CDR1 SQVTM, CDR2 ANQGSEA.

This sequence joins TRBV15 and TRBJ2-5; the D is unclear. V lost 1 base and J lost 2, with 11 bases in between. This CDR3 contains 15 residues. Germline CDR1 is LNHNV and CDR2 is YYDKDF (reference sequence). In DNA form, the CDR3 reads TGTGCCACCAGCAGAGCGTGGCCCCAACAAGAGACCCAGTACTTC. Translation: CATSRAWPQQETQYF.

The chain uses TRBV2 and TRBJ1-1, with D perhaps TRBD1 (5 bases). V was cut by 4 bases and J by 3 bases, with 15 bases left in between. This CDR3 has 15 residues. CDR1 SNHLY and CDR2 FYNNEI come from the germline V gene. The CDR3 nucleotides are TGTGCCAGCAGTGGGCGGGGAGGGGTGGACACTGAAGCTTTCTTT. Encoded protein: CASSGRGGVDTEAFF.

This clone was counted only a few times. The genes are TRBV3-1 (or the pseudogene TRBV3-2) and TRBJ2-6; D remains unclear. This CDR3 is 15 amino acids long. Trimming removed 7 bases at V and 3 bases at J, with 13 bases between. Germline V gene lookup returns CDR1 LGHDT and CDR2 YNNKEL (reference sequence). DNA of the CDR3: TGTGCCAGCAATACCCACGGCGTTGGGGCCAACGTCCTGACTTTC. Its protein product is CASNTHGVGANVLTF.

V and J are TRBV3-1 (or the pseudogene TRBV3-2) and TRBJ1-3; D uncertain. The germline gives CDR1 LGHDT, CDR2 YNNKEL (reference sequence). The CDR3 contains 13 residues. V lost 4 bases and J lost 3, with 7 bases in between. CDR3 protein: CASSPGRGNTIYF. Written as DNA, the CDR3 is TGTGCCAGCAGCCCAGGTCGTGGAAACACCATATATTTT.

This clone occurred once. The rearrangement uses TRBV4-2 and TRBJ1-5; TRBD1 might be the D (6 bases). Looked up from germline, CDR1 is LGHNA and CDR2 is YNFKEQ. This CDR3 region has 14 residues. Trimming pared 0 bases from V and 6 bases from J, leaving 9 bases between. This CDR3 is CASSQDQGPQPQHF. CDR3 DNA sequence: TGTGCCAGCAGCCAAGACCAGGGGCCTCAGCCCCAGCATTTT.

The chain has TRBV2 and TRBJ1-2, with D hard to call. Trimming took off 4 bases at V and 3 bases at J, with 9 bases between the two ends. CDR1 is SNHLY, CDR2 FYNNEI, per germline. This CDR3 region has 13 residues. The CDR3 spells CASSAKRDYGYTF. The DNA of the CDR3 is TGTGCCAGCAGTGCAAAGAGGGACTATGGCTACACCTTC.

The V and J genes are TRBV12-3 or TRBV12-4 and TRBJ1-6; possible D gene TRBD1, 6 bases. Trimming took off 7 bases at V and 17 bases at J, with 18 bases between the two ends. The CDR3 sequence is 12 residues long. This chain's CDR3 is CASTERGQRVHF. CDR3 DNA sequence: TGTGCCAGCACAGAGCGGGGACAACGGGTCCACTTT.

V usage is TRBV12-3 or TRBV12-4 and J usage is TRBJ2-3; D gene uncertain. This CDR3 has 13 residues. Trimming shortened V by 0 bases and J by 1 base, and 2 bases separated the two germline ends. CDR3 bases: TGTGCCAGCAGTTTAGCCCGCACAGATACGCAGTATTTT. It codes for CASSLARTDTQYF.

The J gene is TRBJ1-1, the V gene TRBV9; D not certain. The CDR3 contains 14 residues. Germline-derived CDR1 and CDR2 are SGDLS and YYNGEE. Trimming took 0 bases from V and 5 from J, leaving 11 bases between them. The CDR3, as DNA: TGTGCCAGCAGCGTAGGAACCTTGGGGACTGAAGCTTTCTTT. This gives the protein CASSVGTLGTEAFF.

This chain uses TRBV6-5 with TRBJ1-2; D is possibly TRBD1 (5 bases). The CDR3 loop spans 14 amino acids. Germline V gene sequence: CDR1 MNHEY, CDR2 SVGAGI. V lost 6 bases and J 4 bases, leaving 15 bases between the germline ends. This CDR3 reads CASSLGVNGYGYTF. The CDR3 nucleotides are TGTGCCAGCAGCTTGGGGGTTAATGGCTATGGCTACACCTTC.

The rearrangement links TRBV6-6 to TRBJ1-2, with 7 bases matching TRBD1. V dropped 5 bases and J dropped 2; count of bases not matched to a gene: 5. There are 14 residues in the CDR3. The V gene's germline CDR1 is MNHNY and CDR2 SVGAGI (reference sequence). CDR3 sequence reads: CASSGQELNYGYTF. The CDR3 nucleotides are TGTGCCAGCAGTGGACAGGAGTTAAACTATGGCTACACCTTC.

The chain couples TRBV30 to TRBJ1-1; 10 bases are a match to TRBD1. Germline V gives CDR1 GTSNPN, CDR2 SVGIG (reference sequence). The CDR3 runs 17 residues. J was trimmed by 3 bases and V by 5 bases; bases with no gene match: 15. The CDR3 DNA follows: TGTGCCTGGCTGACAACAATGACAGGGGGCTTCTACACTGAAGCTTTCTTT. This sequence encodes CAWLTTMTGGFYTEAFF.

The gene calls are TRBV2 and TRBJ2-1, with TRBD2 matching over 13 bases. V trimming: 6 bases; J trimming: 7 bases; junction bases outside the gene matches: 3. The CDR3 has 14 residues. The germline V gene has CDR1 SNHLY and CDR2 FYNNEI. In DNA form, the CDR3 reads TGTGCCAGCAGGGGACTAGCGGGGACGAATGAGCAGTTCTTC. This gives the protein CASRGLAGTNEQFF.

The CDR3 nucleotides are TGTGCCAGCAGACGACTAGCGGGGGACTACGAGCAGTACGTC. Translating it yields CASRRLAGDYEQYV. The chain recombines TRBV6-5 with TRBJ2-7; 12 positions match TRBD2. The CDR3 is made up of 14 amino acids. The germline V gene encodes CDR1 MNHEY and CDR2 SVGAGI. V lost 6 bases, J lost 3 bases, and 3 bases stayed unmatched.

The chain links TRBV19 to TRBJ2-2; D is unclear. This CDR3 has 13 residues. The germline V gene encodes CDR1 LNHDA and CDR2 SQIVND (reference sequence). V was clipped by 7 bases and J by 1 base, with 7 bases between them. The CDR3, as DNA: TGTGCCAGTAAAGGAGAGAACACCGGGGAGCTGTTTTTT. It translates to CASKGENTGELFF.

This clone was picked up a small number of times. CDR3 sequence reads: CASSLQGAGQPQHF. The CDR3 DNA is TGTGCCAGCAGTCTTCAGGGGGCTGGTCAGCCCCAGCATTTT. The genes are TRBV2 and TRBJ1-5; 8 bases are a match to TRBD1. The CDR3 runs to 14 residues. Germline loops: CDR1 SNHLY, CDR2 FYNNEI. The V gene end was trimmed by 5 bases and the J gene end by 6 bases; junction bases not matched to a gene: 6.